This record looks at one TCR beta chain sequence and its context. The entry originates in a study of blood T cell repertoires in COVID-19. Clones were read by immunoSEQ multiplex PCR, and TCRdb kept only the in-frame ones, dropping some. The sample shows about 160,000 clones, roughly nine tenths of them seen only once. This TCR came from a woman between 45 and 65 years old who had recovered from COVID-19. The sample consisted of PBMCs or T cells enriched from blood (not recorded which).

The DNA of the CDR3 is TGTGCCAGTACTTCCCGGACTGCTGGAAACACCATATATTTT. Protein product: CASTSRTAGNTIYF. The chain links TRBV19 to TRBJ1-3; D gene uncertain. The V gene's germline CDR1 is LNHDA and CDR2 SQIVND (reference sequence). CDR3 size: 14 residues. V lost 7 bases and J 2 bases, leaving 12 bases between the germline ends.